This is a list of T cell receptor beta chains from one sample in a study of cytomegalovirus exposure and HLA in healthy donors. Only in-frame clones appear in the TCRdb table, and some are missing; sequencing was by immunoSEQ multiplex PCR. The sample records 150,000 to 200,000 clones, about four fifths being singletons. Sequences were obtained from PBMCs. These receptors all come from a man aged 45-65 years in good health and CMV-seropositive. CDR3s include the opening cysteine and the closing phenylalanine or tryptophan. The order of the fields is CDR3 protein, CDR3 DNA, clone size, J gene, V gene, D gene. A D gene is named only where the DNA matches it firmly. Size is stated for part of the rows, as once, few or many counts, or as a class when the clone is expanded.

CASSLVRGTPLSQFF,TGTGCCAGCAGCTTAGTGAGGGGGACGCCGCTTAGTCAGTTCTTC,-,TRBJ2-1,TRBV11-2,-
CASSVAPLNYEQYF,TGTGCCAGCAGCGTAGCTCCCCTAAACTACGAGCAGTACTTC,-,TRBJ2-7,TRBV9,-
CASSLRLAGPQETQYF,TGTGCCAGCAGCCTCAGACTAGCGGGACCTCAAGAGACCCAGTACTTC,-,TRBJ2-5,TRBV11-2,TRBD2
CASSASQGFAYEQYF,TGTGCCAGCAGCGCCTCCCAGGGGTTCGCCTACGAGCAGTACTTC,-,TRBJ2-7,TRBV7-6,-
CASSGGGGNTEAFF,TGCGCCAGCAGCGGAGGGGGGGGAAACACTGAAGCTTTCTTT,-,TRBJ1-1,TRBV5-1,-
CASSTLAGAYEQYF,TGCGCCAGCAGCACATTAGCGGGGGCCTACGAGCAGTACTTC,-,TRBJ2-7,TRBV5-1,TRBD2
CASSVGTGLQPQHF,TGTGCCAGCAGCGTAGGTACAGGGCTACAGCCCCAGCATTTT,-,TRBJ1-5,TRBV9,-
CASSHGGATDTQYF,TGTGCCAGCAGCCACGGGGGGGCGACAGATACGCAGTATTTT,-,TRBJ2-3,TRBV6-6,TRBD2
CAISESGTRGAYNEQFF,TGTGCCATCAGTGAGTCTGGTACTCGAGGCGCCTACAATGAGCAGTTCTTC,-,TRBJ2-1,TRBV10-3,-
CAISVGLAEGTDTQYF,TGTGCCATCAGTGTGGGACTAGCGGAGGGCACAGATACGCAGTATTTT,-,TRBJ2-3,TRBV10-3,TRBD2
CAYTRSGVHEQYF,TGTGCCTACACTCGGTCCGGGGTCCACGAGCAGTACTTC,-,TRBJ2-7,TRBV30,-
CASSLGLYTQYF,TGTGCCAGCAGCTTGGGACTGTATACGCAGTATTTT,-,TRBJ2-3,TRBV11-2,-
CASSDITVTSNNYGYTF,TGTGCCAGCAGTGACATCACAGTGACCTCTAATAACTATGGCTACACCTTC,-,TRBJ1-2,TRBV25-1,-
CASSDQFNSPLHF,TGTGCCAGCAGTGATCAGTTCAATTCACCCCTCCACTTT,-,TRBJ1-6,TRBV6-1,-
CASSQGTGGWHQPQHF,TGCGCCAGCAGCCAGGGGACGGGGGGTTGGCATCAGCCCCAGCATTTT,-,TRBJ1-5,TRBV4-1,-
CASRGTLAGTYNEQFF,TGTGCCAGCAGGGGGACCTTAGCGGGAACTTACAATGAGCAGTTCTTC,-,TRBJ2-1,TRBV6-4,TRBD2
CASSLDGGAWETQYF,TGTGCCAGCAGCTTGGATGGGGGGGCCTGGGAGACCCAGTACTTC,-,TRBJ2-5,TRBV5-8,-
CASSPRTGLDTQYF,TGTGCCAGCAGTCCGCGGACAGGCTTAGATACGCAGTATTTT,-,TRBJ2-3,TRBV6-5,TRBD1
CASLTQGSYGYTF,TGTGCCAGCCTCACACAGGGCTCTTATGGCTACACCTTC,-,TRBJ1-2,TRBV30,-
CASSVATLAGGPYNEQFF,TGTGCCAGCAGCGTAGCTACCCTAGCGGGGGGGCCCTACAATGAGCAGTTCTTC,-,TRBJ2-1,TRBV9,TRBD2
CASSIERGSRREQFF,TGTGCCAGTAGTATCGAGCGGGGGTCACGGCGTGAGCAGTTCTTC,-,TRBJ2-1,TRBV19,TRBD2
CASSHETSGPPTDTQYF,TGCGCCAGCAGCCACGAGACTAGCGGGCCCCCCACAGATACGCAGTATTTT,-,TRBJ2-3,TRBV4-3,TRBD2
CASSLASGGQETQYF,TGTGCCAGCAGCTTAGCTAGCGGGGGACAAGAGACCCAGTACTTC,-,TRBJ2-5,TRBV7-2,TRBD2
CASSSKIGNTIYF,TGTGCCAGCAGCTCTAAAATTGGAAACACCATATATTTT,-,TRBJ1-3,TRBV11-2,-
CASRERYNQPQHF,TGTGCCAGCAGGGAACGGTACAATCAGCCCCAGCATTTT,-,TRBJ1-5,TRBV6-1,-
CAISLAYGETQYF,TGTGCCATCAGTCTTGCCTACGGGGAGACCCAGTACTTC,few,TRBJ2-5,TRBV10-3,-
CASSFQATGVLEAFF,TGTGCCAGCAGTTTCCAGGCGACAGGGGTGCTCGAAGCTTTCTTT,-,TRBJ1-1,TRBV27,TRBD1
CASRQSTDTQYF,TGTGCCAGTAGACAGAGCACAGATACGCAGTATTTT,-,TRBJ2-3,TRBV19,-
CASSPSGLTGELFF,TGTGCCAGCAGCCCGTCAGGCCTCACCGGGGAGCTGTTTTTT,-,TRBJ2-2,TRBV7-2,-
CASSSTGWNYGYTF,TGTGCCAGCAGCAGCACAGGGTGGAACTATGGCTACACCTTC,-,TRBJ1-2,TRBV9,-
CASSYSSGDTQYF,TGTGCCAGCAGTTACTCGTCAGGAGATACGCAGTATTTT,-,TRBJ2-3,TRBV6-6,-
CASSLDPTGQLYGYTF,TGTGCCAGCAGTTTGGACCCCACGGGACAGCTCTATGGCTACACCTTC,-,TRBJ1-2,TRBV28,TRBD1
CSAGPSQPQHF,TGCAGTGCTGGCCCCTCTCAGCCCCAGCATTTT,once,TRBJ1-5,TRBV20-1,-
CASSLLAGGQHEQFF,TGTGCCAGCAGCCTACTAGCGGGGGGGCAGCATGAGCAGTTCTTC,-,TRBJ2-1,TRBV5-4,TRBD2
CASSFVLAGFAYEQYF,TGTGCCAGCAGTTTCGTACTAGCGGGGTTCGCCTACGAGCAGTACTTC,-,TRBJ2-7,TRBV28,TRBD2
CASSLSTGVDTEAFF,TGTGCCAGCAGTTTATCAACAGGGGTCGACACTGAAGCTTTCTTT,-,TRBJ1-1,TRBV27,TRBD1
CASRSPRWTGGPASYEQYF,TGTGCCAGCAGGAGCCCCCGCTGGACAGGGGGCCCGGCCTCCTACGAGCAGTACTTC,-,TRBJ2-7,TRBV6-4,TRBD1
CASSPNPGGQETQYF,TGCGCCAGCAGCCCGAATCCCGGCGGACAAGAGACCCAGTACTTC,once,TRBJ2-5,TRBV5-1,-
CASSVRQGEQYF,TGTGCCAGTAGTGTCAGACAGGGCGAGCAGTACTTC,-,TRBJ2-7,TRBV19,TRBD1
CASSPPVSGANVLTF,TGTGCCAGCAGCCCCCCGGTTTCTGGGGCCAACGTCCTGACTTTC,-,TRBJ2-6,TRBV5-4,-
CASSQGSVPNTGELFF,TGCGCCAGCAGCCAAGGAAGCGTTCCGAACACCGGGGAGCTGTTTTTT,few,TRBJ2-2,TRBV4-1,-
CASSQLPVVSPHNEQFF,TGTGCCAGCAGCCAACTCCCAGTTGTCTCCCCACACAATGAGCAGTTCTTC,few,TRBJ2-1,TRBV4-2,-
CARSLGTSGRNTGELFF,TGTGCCAGAAGCTTGGGGACTAGCGGGAGGAACACCGGGGAGCTGTTTTTT,-,TRBJ2-2,TRBV5-3,TRBD2
CASTSERSTGELFF,-,-,TRBJ2-2,TRBV19,-
CASSYPLRSTGELFF,TGTGCCAGCAGTTACCCGCTCCGGTCCACCGGGGAGCTGTTTTTT,-,TRBJ2-2,TRBV6-5,-
CASRYRGRGETQYF,TGTGCCAGCAGGTACAGGGGTCGGGGAGAGACCCAGTACTTC,-,TRBJ2-5,TRBV6-1,TRBD1
CASSLGGSNQPQHF,TGTGCCAGCAGTTTAGGGGGCAGCAATCAGCCCCAGCATTTT,-,TRBJ1-5,TRBV28,-
CASSHSGGLDTQYF,TGCGCCAGCAGCCATAGCGGGGGGTTAGATACGCAGTATTTT,few,TRBJ2-3,TRBV4-1,TRBD2
CASSPAGGPYEQYF,TGTGCCAGCTCACCGGCAGGGGGACCCTACGAGCAGTACTTC,-,TRBJ2-7,TRBV18,TRBD1
CASSLARLGGGASDTQYF,TGTGCCAGCAGTTTAGCCCGTCTAGGCGGGGGGGCGTCAGATACGCAGTATTTT,-,TRBJ2-3,TRBV27,TRBD2
CASKGRDFNSPLHF,TGTGCCAGCAAGGGGAGGGATTTTAACTCACCCCTCCACTTT,once,TRBJ1-6,TRBV6-1,-
CASSPGLAAYNEQFF,TGTGCCAGCAGTCCAGGGCTAGCGGCCTACAATGAGCAGTTCTTC,-,TRBJ2-1,TRBV27,TRBD2
CASSVGRGDYGYTF,TGTGCCAGCAGCGTAGGTCGGGGGGACTATGGCTACACCTTC,few,TRBJ1-2,TRBV9,-
CASIERDRVRNEQFF,TGTGCCAGCATCGAACGGGACAGGGTTCGAAATGAGCAGTTCTTC,-,TRBJ2-1,TRBV6-1,TRBD1
CASSPPEGNNSPLHF,TGTGCCAGCAGTCCCCCGGAGGGAAATAATTCACCCCTCCACTTT,-,TRBJ1-6,TRBV28,-
CSVQRGTGETQYF,TGCAGCGTTCAAAGGGGGACGGGTGAGACCCAGTACTTC,-,TRBJ2-5,TRBV29-1,-
CAISESRANTEAFF,TGTGCCATCAGTGAGAGTAGAGCGAACACTGAAGCTTTCTTT,-,TRBJ1-1,TRBV10-3,-